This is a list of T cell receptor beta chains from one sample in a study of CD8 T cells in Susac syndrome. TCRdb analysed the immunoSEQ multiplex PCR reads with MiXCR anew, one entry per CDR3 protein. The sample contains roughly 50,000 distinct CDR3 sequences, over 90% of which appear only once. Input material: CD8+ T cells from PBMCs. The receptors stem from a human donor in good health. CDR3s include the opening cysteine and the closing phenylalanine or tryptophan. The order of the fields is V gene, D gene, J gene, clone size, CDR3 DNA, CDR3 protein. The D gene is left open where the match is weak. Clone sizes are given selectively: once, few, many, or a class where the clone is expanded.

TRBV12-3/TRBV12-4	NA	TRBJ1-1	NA	TGTGCCAGCAGTCTAGGGTTACGGAACACTGAAGCTTTCTTT	CASSLGLRNTEAFF
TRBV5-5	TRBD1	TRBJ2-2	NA	TGTGCCAGCAGCCGCGTAGGGGGCGACACCGGGGAGCTGTTTTTT	CASSRVGGDTGELFF
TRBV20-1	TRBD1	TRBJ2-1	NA	TGCAGTGCTTCGCGGACAGGAAGCAGCTCCTACAATGAGCAGTTCTTC	CSASRTGSSSYNEQFF
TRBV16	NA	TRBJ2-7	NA	TGTGCCAGCAGCCCTATGAGTATGCACGAGCAGTACTTC	CASSPMSMHEQYF
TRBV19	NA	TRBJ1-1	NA	TGTGCCAGTAGTATCGGGGTGGGCACTGAAGCTTTCTTT	CASSIGVGTEAFF
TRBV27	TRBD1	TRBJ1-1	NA	TGTGCCAGCAGTACGCGGACAGGGTTGAACACTGAAGCTTTCTTT	CASSTRTGLNTEAFF
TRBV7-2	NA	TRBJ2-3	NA	TGTGCCAGCAGCTCCTCGACCGGGATTAGCACAGATACGCAGTATTTT	CASSSSTGISTDTQYF
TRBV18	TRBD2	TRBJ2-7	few	TGTGCCAGCTCCCCAGCGGGAGAGCAGTACTTC	CASSPAGEQYF
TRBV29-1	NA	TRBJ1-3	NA	TGCAGCGTGGGGGACACCGGGTCCGGAAACACCATATATTTT	CSVGDTGSGNTIYF
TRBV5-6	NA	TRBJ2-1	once	TGTGCCAGCAGCGTTAGAGGGACCGAAGATGAGCAGTTCTTC	CASSVRGTEDEQFF
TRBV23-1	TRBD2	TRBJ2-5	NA	TGCGCCAGCAGTCAACGGCAGCGGGAGGGCCGACGGCAAGAGACCCAGTACTTC	CASSQRQREGRRQETQYF
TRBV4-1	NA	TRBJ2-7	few	TGCGCCAGCAGCCAAGAAAGGGGCTACGAGCAGTGCTTC	CASSQERGYEQCF
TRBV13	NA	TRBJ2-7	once	TGTGCCAGCAGCTTAGGATCCAGCTCGTACGAGCAGTACTTC	CASSLGSSSYEQYF
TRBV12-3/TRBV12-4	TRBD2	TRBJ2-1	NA	TGTGCCAGCAGAGCCCGGTTAGCGGGAGGTTCAGGCTCCTACAATGAGCAGTTCTTC	CASRARLAGGSGSYNEQFF
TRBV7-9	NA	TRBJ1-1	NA	TGTGCCAGCAGCCTCCCAGGCCGGAACACTGAAGCTTTCTTT	CASSLPGRNTEAFF
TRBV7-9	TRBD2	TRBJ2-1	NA	TGTGCCAGCAGCCTCCGGACTAGCGGGACCTACAATGAGCAGTTCTTC	CASSLRTSGTYNEQFF
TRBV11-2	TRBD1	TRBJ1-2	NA	TGTGCCAGCAGCTTAACACAGGGGGCGATTAGTTATGGGTTCTCTGACTATGGCTACACCTTC	CASSLTQGAISYGFSDYGYTF
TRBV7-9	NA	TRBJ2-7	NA	TGTGCCAGCAGCTTAGCTGGGGCCGACAGCTACGAGCAGTACTTC	CASSLAGADSYEQYF
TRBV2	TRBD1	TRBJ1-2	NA	TGTGCCAGCAGTGAAGTGGCAGGGGGCGACTATGGCTACACCTTC	CASSEVAGGDYGYTF
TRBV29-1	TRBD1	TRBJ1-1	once	TGCAGCGGGACAGGCCTTTACACTGAAGCTTTCTTT	CSGTGLYTEAFF
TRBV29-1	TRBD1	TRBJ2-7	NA	TGCAGCGTTGAAGAGTCGACAGGGTTTGGGTACGAGCAGTACTTC	CSVEESTGFGYEQYF
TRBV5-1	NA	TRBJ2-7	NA	TGCGCCAGCAGCTGGCGCGGGAACTCCTACGAGCAGTACTTC	CASSWRGNSYEQYF
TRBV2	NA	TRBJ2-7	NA	TGTGCCAGCAGTTACAGGATGGGGGCCTCCTACGAGCAGTACTTC	CASSYRMGASYEQYF
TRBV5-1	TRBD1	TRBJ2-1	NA	TGCACCAGCAGCTTGAGGGGGCTAGGCGATGAGCAGTTCTTC	CTSSLRGLGDEQFF
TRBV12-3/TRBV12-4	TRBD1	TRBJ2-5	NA	TGTGCCAGCAGTTCCGGGACAGACTCACAAGAGACCCAGTACTTC	CASSSGTDSQETQYF
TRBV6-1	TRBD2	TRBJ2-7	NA	TGTGCCAGCAGTGATCAACTAGCGCCCCGGCCCTACGAGCAGTACTTC	CASSDQLAPRPYEQYF
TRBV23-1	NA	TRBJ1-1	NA	TGCGCCAGCAGCCCCAGGCAGGGGCAGGGGAACACTGAAGCTTTCTTT	CASSPRQGQGNTEAFF
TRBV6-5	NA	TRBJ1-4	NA	TGTGCCAGCAGTTACTCGAATGGGGATGAAAAACTGTTTTTT	CASSYSNGDEKLFF
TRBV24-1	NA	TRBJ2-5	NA	TGTGCCACCAGTGACGAGTTCCAAGAGACCCAGTACTTC	CATSDEFQETQYF
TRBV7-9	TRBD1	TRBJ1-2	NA	TGTGCCAGCAGCTTATTCAGGGGGGATGGCTACACCTTC	CASSLFRGDGYTF
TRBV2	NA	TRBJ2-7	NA	TGTGCCAGCAGACCGGACTACTCCTACGAGCAGTACTTC	CASRPDYSYEQYF
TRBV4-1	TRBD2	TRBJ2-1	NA	TGCGCCAGCAGCCAGTATACTAGCGGGAGGTCACACAATGAGCAGTTCTTC	CASSQYTSGRSHNEQFF
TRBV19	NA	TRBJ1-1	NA	TGTGCCAGTAGGCCAACCACAAACACTGAAGCTTTCTTT	CASRPTTNTEAFF
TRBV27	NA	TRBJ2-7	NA	TGTGCCAGCAGTTTCTCGCAGGGGCCTTTCTACGAGCAGTACTTC	CASSFSQGPFYEQYF
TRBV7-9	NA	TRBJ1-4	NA	TGTGCCTCGACCGTCCCCGAGAATGAAAAACTGCTTTTT	CASTVPENEKLLF
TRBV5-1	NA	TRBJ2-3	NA	TGCGCCAGCAGCCCGAAGGAGCGGGTGGACACAGATACGCAGTATTTT	CASSPKERVDTDTQYF
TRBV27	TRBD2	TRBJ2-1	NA	TGTGCCAGCAGTCGGACTAGAGGGAATGAGCAGTTCTTC	CASSRTRGNEQFF
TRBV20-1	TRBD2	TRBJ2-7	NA	TGCAGTGCTAGATGGCGGGAGGGCCTCTACGAGCAGTACTTC	CSARWREGLYEQYF
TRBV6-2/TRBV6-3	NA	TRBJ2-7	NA	TGTGCCAGCAGTTACTCGAAACCAGGGATCGGCTACGAGCAGTACTTC	CASSYSKPGIGYEQYF
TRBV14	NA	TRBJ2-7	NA	TGTGCCAGCAGCCAAGGCAGTTATTCCTACGAGCAGTACTTC	CASSQGSYSYEQYF
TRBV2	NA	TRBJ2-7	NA	TGTGCCAGCTCCGGGGGAGGGGGAGATATATCCTACGAGCAGTACTTC	CASSGGGGDISYEQYF
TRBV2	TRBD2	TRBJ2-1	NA	TGTGCCAGCAGTGTTCCTAGCGGGGGTCCCAATGAGCAGTTCTTC	CASSVPSGGPNEQFF
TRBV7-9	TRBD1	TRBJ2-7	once	TGTGCCAGCAGCTTGGGGCAGGGGGCCTTTGGGTCCTACGAGCAGTACTTC	CASSLGQGAFGSYEQYF
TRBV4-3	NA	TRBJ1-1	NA	TGCGCCAGCAGCCAAGCCCGGGCCAACGTAAACACTGAAGCTTTCTTT	CASSQARANVNTEAFF
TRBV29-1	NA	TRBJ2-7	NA	TGCAGCGTTGAATTAGGGACTTTTCCCTACGAGCAGTACTTC	CSVELGTFPYEQYF
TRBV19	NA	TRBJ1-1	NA	TGTGCCAGTAGTATAGACCGACAGACTGAAGCTTTCTTT	CASSIDRQTEAFF